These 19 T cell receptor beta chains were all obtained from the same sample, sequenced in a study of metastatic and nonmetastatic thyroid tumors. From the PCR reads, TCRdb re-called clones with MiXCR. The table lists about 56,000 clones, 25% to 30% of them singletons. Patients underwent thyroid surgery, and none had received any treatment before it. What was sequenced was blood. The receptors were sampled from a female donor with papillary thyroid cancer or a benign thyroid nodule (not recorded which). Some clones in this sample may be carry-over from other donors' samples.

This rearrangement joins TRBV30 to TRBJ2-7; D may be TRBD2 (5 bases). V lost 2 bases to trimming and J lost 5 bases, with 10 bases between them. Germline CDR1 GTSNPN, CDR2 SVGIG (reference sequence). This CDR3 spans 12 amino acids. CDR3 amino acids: CAWSLLGDEQYF. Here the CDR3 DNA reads TGTGCCTGGAGTCTGTTGGGAGACGAGCAGTACTTC.

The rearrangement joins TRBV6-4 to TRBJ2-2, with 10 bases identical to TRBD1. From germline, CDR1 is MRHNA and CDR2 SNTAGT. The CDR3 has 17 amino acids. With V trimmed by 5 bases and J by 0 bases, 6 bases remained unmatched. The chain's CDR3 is CASSYRDRGPNTGELFF. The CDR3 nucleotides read TGTGCCAGCAGTTACCGGGACAGGGGACCGAACACCGGGGAGCTGTTTTTT.

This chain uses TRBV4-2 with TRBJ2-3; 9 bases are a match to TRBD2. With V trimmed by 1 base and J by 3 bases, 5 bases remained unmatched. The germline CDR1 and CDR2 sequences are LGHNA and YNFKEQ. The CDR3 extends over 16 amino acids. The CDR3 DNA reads TGTGCCAGCAGCCAAGGGGCTAGCGGGGAAACAGATACGCAGTATTTT. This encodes CASSQGASGETDTQYF.

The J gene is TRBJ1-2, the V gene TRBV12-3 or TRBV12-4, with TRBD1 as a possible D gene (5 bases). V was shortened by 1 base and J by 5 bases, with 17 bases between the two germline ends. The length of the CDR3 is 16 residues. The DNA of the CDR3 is TGTGCCAGCAGTTTAGTAGAGCGGCAGGGCGAATATGGCTACACCTTC. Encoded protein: CASSLVERQGEYGYTF.

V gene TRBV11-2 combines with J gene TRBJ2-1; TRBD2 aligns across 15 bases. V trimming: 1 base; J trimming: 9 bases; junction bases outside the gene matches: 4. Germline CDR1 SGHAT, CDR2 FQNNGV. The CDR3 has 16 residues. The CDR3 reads CASSLGTSGRDAEQFF. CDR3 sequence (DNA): TGTGCCAGCAGCTTAGGGACTAGCGGGAGGGATGCTGAGCAGTTCTTC.

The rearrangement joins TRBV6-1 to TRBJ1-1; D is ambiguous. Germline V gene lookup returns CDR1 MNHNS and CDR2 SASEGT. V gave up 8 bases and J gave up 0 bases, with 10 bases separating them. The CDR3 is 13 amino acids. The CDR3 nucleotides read TGTGCCAGCCGCGGACGCATGAACACTGAAGCTTTCTTT. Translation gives CASRGRMNTEAFF.

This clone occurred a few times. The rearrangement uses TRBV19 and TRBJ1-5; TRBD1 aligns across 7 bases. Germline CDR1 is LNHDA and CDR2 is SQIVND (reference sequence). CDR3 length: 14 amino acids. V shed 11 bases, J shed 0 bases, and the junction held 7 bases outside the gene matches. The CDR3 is CASRGIFSNQPQHF. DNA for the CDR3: TGTGCCTCCAGGGGGATTTTTAGCAATCAGCCCCAGCATTTT. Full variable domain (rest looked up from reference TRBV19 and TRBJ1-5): DGGITQSPKYLFRKEGQNVTLSCEQNLNHDAMYWYRQDPGQGLRLIYYSQIVNDFQKGDIAEGYSVSREKKESFPLTVTSAQKNPTAFYLCASRGIFSNQPQHFGDGTRLSIL.

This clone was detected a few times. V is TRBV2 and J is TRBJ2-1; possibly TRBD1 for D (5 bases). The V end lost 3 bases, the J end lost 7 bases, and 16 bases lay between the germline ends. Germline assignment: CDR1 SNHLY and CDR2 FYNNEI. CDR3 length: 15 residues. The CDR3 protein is CASSEGGRAANEQFF. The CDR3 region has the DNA TGTGCCAGCAGTGAGGGCGGCAGGGCGGCTAATGAGCAGTTCTTC. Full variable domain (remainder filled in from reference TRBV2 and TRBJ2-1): EPEVTQTPSHQVTQMGQEVILRCVPISNHLYFYWYRQILGQKVEFLVSFYNNEISEKSEIFDDQFSVERPDGSNFTLKIRSTKLEDSAMYFCASSEGGRAANEQFFGPGTRLTVL.

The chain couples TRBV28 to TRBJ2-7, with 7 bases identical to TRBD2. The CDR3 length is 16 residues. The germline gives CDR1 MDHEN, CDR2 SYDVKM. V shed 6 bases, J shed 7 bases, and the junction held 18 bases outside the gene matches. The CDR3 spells CASSRSGGSLPREQYF. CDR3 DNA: TGTGCCAGCAGCAGGTCTGGCGGGAGCCTCCCTAGGGAGCAGTACTTC.

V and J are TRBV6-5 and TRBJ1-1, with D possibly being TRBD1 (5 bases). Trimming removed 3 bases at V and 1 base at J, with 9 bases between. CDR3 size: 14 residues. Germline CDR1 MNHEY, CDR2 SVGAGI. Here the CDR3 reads CASSYGGSNTEAFF. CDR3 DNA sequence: TGTGCCAGCAGTTATGGGGGATCGAACACTGAAGCTTTCTTT.

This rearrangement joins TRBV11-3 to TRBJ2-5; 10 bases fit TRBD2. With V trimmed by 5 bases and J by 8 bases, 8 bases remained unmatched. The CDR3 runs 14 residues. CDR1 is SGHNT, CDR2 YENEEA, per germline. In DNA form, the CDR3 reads TGTGCCAGCAGCCCGGGACTAGCGTCAGATACCCAGTACTTC. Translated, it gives CASSPGLASDTQYF.

CDR3 sequence: CASSSSLGGRAGIGYEQYF. CDR3 in DNA: TGTGCCAGCAGCTCATCCCTCGGAGGGAGGGCGGGGATCGGCTACGAGCAGTACTTC. V usage is TRBV11-3 and J usage is TRBJ2-7; 7 bases match TRBD2. CDR1 and CDR2 (germline): SGHNT, YENEEA. J lost 3 bases, V lost 4 bases, and 21 bases had no gene match. The CDR3 contains 19 residues.

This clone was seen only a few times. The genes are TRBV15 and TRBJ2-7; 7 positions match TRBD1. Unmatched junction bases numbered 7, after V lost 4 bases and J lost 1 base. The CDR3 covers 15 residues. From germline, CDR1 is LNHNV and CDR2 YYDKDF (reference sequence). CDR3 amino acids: CATSKDRAGSYEQYF. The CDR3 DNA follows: TGTGCCACCAGCAAAGACAGGGCAGGGTCCTACGAGCAGTACTTC. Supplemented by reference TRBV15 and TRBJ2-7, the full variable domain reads DAMVIQNPRYQVTQFGKPVTLSCSQTLNHNVMYWYQQKSSQAPKLLFHYYDKDFNNEADTPDNFQSRRPNTSFCFLDIRSPGLGDTAMYLCATSKDRAGSYEQYFGPGTRLTVT.

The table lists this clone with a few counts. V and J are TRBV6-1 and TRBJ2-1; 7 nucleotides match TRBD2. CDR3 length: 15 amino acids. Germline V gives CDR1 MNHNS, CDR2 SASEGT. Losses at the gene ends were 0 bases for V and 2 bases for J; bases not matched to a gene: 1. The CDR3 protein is CASSEAGGAYNEQFF. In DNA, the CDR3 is TGTGCCAGCAGTGAAGCGGGAGGGGCCTACAATGAGCAGTTCTTC.

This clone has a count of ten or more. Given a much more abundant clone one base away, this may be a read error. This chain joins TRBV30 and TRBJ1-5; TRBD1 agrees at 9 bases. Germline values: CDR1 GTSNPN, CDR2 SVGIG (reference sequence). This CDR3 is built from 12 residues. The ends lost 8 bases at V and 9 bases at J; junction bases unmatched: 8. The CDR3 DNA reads TGTGCCCGGGGACAGGGCGAATGGCCCCAGCATTTT. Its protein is CARGQGEWPQHF.

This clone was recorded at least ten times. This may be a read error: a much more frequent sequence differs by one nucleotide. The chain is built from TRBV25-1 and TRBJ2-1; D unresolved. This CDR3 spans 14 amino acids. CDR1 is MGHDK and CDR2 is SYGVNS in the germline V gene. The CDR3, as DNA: TGTGCCAGCAGTGAATGGACGGCACGCAATGGGCAGTTCTTC. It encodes CASSEWTARNGQFF.

CDR3 loop: CASSRLAGTTDTQYF. CDR3 DNA: TGTGCCAGCAGTCGACTAGCGGGCACCACAGATACGCAGTATTTT. V usage is TRBV2 and J usage is TRBJ2-3; 10 bases are a match to TRBD2. The CDR3 length is 15 residues. Per the germline V gene, CDR1 is SNHLY and CDR2 is FYNNEI. With V trimmed by 5 bases and J by 2 bases, 4 bases remained unmatched.

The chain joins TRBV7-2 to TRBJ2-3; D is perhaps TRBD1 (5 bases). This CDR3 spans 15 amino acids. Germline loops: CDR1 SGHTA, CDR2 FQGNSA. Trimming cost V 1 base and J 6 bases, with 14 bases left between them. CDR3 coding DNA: TGTGCCAGCAGCTTAGTCGCAGGGTTCACGGATACGCAGTATTTT. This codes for CASSLVAGFTDTQYF.

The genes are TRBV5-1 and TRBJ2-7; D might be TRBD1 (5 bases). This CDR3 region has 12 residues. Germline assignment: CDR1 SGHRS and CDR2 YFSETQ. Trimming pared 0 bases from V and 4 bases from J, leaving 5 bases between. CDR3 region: CASSLDRYEQYF. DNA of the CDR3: TGCGCCAGCAGCTTGGACAGGTACGAGCAGTACTTC.